The 20 T cell receptor beta chains below come from one sample, sequenced in a study of shared clonotypes between healthy human individuals. Produced via immunoSEQ multiplex PCR; TCRdb's table is partial and in-frame only. Of approximately 720,000 clones in the sample, around 72% are singletons; the top ten hold around 2%. The sample consisted of memory CD4+ T cells sorted from blood. Subset reported: CD45RA-negative fraction. These receptors all stem from a woman aged 25-40 years in good health.

The CDR3 protein is CASPPVLGSDGNQPQHF. In DNA form, the CDR3 reads TGTGCCAGCCCCCCAGTTTTAGGGTCGGATGGCAATCAGCCCCAGCATTTT. V is TRBV6-8 and J is TRBJ1-5; no clear D. V was clipped by 8 bases and J by 2 bases, with 22 bases between them. The CDR3 has 17 amino acids. Germline CDR1 and CDR2: MNHGY and SAAAGT.

J is TRBJ2-4 and V is TRBV14, with D tentatively TRBD2 (6 bases). Trimming took off 5 bases at V and 8 bases at J, with 19 bases between the two ends. CDR3 size: 15 residues. Germline lookup yields CDR1 SGHDN and CDR2 FVKESK. Here the CDR3 reads CASSFRQYPGDIQYF. In DNA, the CDR3 is TGTGCCAGCAGCTTTCGACAGTACCCGGGAGACATTCAGTACTTC.

The chain recombines TRBV6-1 with TRBJ1-1, with D unresolved. CDR3 size: 14 residues. CDR1 and CDR2 (germline): MNHNS, SASEGT. The V and J ends lost 4 bases and 8 bases respectively, with 17 bases between them. The DNA for the CDR3 is TGTGCCAGCAGTGTAGATCCCGGCGGGCGGGAAGCTTTCTTT. Translation gives CASSVDPGGREAFF.

This clone has more than one count but fewer than ten. The rearrangement uses TRBV5-1 and TRBJ2-1; D ambiguous. This CDR3 region has 11 residues. Trimming took 1 base from V and 9 from J, leaving 5 bases between them. In germline, CDR1 is SGHRS, CDR2 YFSETQ. For the CDR3, the DNA is TGCGCCAGCAGCTTGCACGGTGAGCAGTTCTTC. Protein: CASSLHGEQFF. Drawing the rest from reference TRBV5-1 and TRBJ2-1, the complete variable domain is KAGVTQTPRYLIKTRGQQVTLSCSPISGHRSVSWYQQTPGQGLQFLFEYFSETQRNKGNFPGRFSGRQFSNSRSEMNVSTLELGDSALYLCASSLHGEQFFGPGTRLTVL.

This chain links TRBV11-2 with TRBJ2-3; D is unclear. Germline V gene data show CDR1 as SGHAT and CDR2 as FQNNGV. The V and J ends lost 5 bases and 0 bases respectively, with 15 bases between them. The CDR3 contains 16 residues. CDR3 nucleotides: TGTGCCAGCAGCCTAAGCCGGGCAGCTAGCACAGATACGCAGTATTTT. It encodes CASSLSRAASTDTQYF.

This clone was counted only a few times. The genes are TRBV2 and TRBJ2-1; D may match TRBD1 or TRBD2 (5 bases each). CDR3 length equals 14 residues. V was trimmed by 7 bases and J by 10 bases, leaving 20 bases between them. CDR1 is SNHLY and CDR2 is FYNNEI in the germline V gene. CDR3 residues: CASTMGVGSKEQFF. The CDR3 region has the DNA TGTGCCAGCACTATGGGGGTCGGAAGCAAAGAGCAGTTCTTC.

In its sample, this clone was seen a few times. The chain couples TRBV6-5 to TRBJ2-3, with a weak D call TRBD2 (5 bases). This CDR3 spans 15 amino acids. Germline CDR1 and CDR2: MNHEY and SVGAGI. The ends were cut back, 5 bases at V and 0 bases at J, with 12 bases in the middle. For the CDR3, the DNA is TGTGCCAGCAGTCTCCAGGCTAGCAGCACAGATACGCAGTATTTT. It is translated as CASSLQASSTDTQYF.

The chain employs TRBV5-6 and TRBJ2-7, with D perhaps given as TRBD1 or TRBD2 (5 bases each). Deletions cut 0 bases from V and 3 bases from J, with 13 bases between. The CDR3 length is 15 residues. CDR1 is SGHDT, CDR2 YYEEEE, per germline. CDR3 region: CASSLGPGPHYEQYF. The CDR3 DNA sequence: TGTGCCAGCAGCTTGGGACCGGGACCCCACTACGAGCAGTACTTC. Using reference TRBV5-6 and TRBJ2-7 for the parts outside the CDR3, the full variable domain is DAGVTQSPTHLIKTRGQQVTLRCSPKSGHDTVSWYQQALGQGPQFIFQYYEEEERQRGNFPDRFSGHQFPNYSSELNVNALLLGDSALYLCASSLGPGPHYEQYFGPGTRLTVT.

Turning to this clone: The identical CDR3 is also encoded by other nucleotide sequences in the sample. The genes are TRBV5-1 and TRBJ1-1; 11 bases fit TRBD1. J was trimmed by 4 bases and V by 3 bases; bases with no gene match: 2. This CDR3 contains 14 residues. CDR1 and CDR2 (germline): SGHRS, YFSETQ. Here the CDR3 reads CASSSGTGGTEAFF. The CDR3 DNA is TGCGCCAGCAGCTCTGGGACAGGGGGCACTGAAGCTTTCTTT.

The V gene is TRBV6-5, the J gene TRBJ1-5; D not resolved. CDR1 is MNHEY, CDR2 SVGAGI, per germline. The CDR3 loop spans 15 amino acids. Trimming took off 6 bases at V and 3 bases at J, with 15 bases between the two ends. In DNA form, the CDR3 reads TGTGCCAGCAGAGAGACCGGGTCCTACAATCAGCCCCAGCATTTT. Its translation: CASRETGSYNQPQHF.

The chain recombines TRBV4-2 with TRBJ2-5; the D gene could be TRBD1 or TRBD2 (5 bases each). Trimming took off 1 base at V and 1 base at J, with 13 bases between the two ends. Germline lookup yields CDR1 LGHNA and CDR2 YNFKEQ. This CDR3 comprises 16 residues. The CDR3: CASSQGPRGLQETQYF. CDR3 DNA sequence: TGTGCCAGCAGCCAAGGGCCCCGGGGCCTCCAAGAGACCCAGTACTTC.

This clone was found once. The rearrangement uses TRBV7-3 and TRBJ2-2; 7 bases agree with TRBD1. Germline V gives CDR1 SGHTA, CDR2 FQGTGA. The CDR3 has 14 residues. Trimming took 3 bases from V and 5 from J; bases not matched to a gene: 3. CDR3 sequence (DNA): TGTGCCAGCAGCTTTACACAGGGGACCGGGGAGCTGTTTTTT. It translates to CASSFTQGTGELFF.

The gene calls are TRBV6-6 and TRBJ1-1; perhaps TRBD1 as D (5 bases). Trimming removed 2 bases at V and 1 base at J, with 8 bases between. Germline assignment: CDR1 MNHNY and CDR2 SVGAGI (reference sequence). The CDR3 loop spans 14 amino acids. As DNA, the CDR3 is TGTGCCAGCAGTTACAGGACACCGAACACTGAAGCTTTCTTT. Amino acid sequence: CASSYRTPNTEAFF.

This chain uses TRBV5-1 with TRBJ1-4; D not resolved. V gave up 0 bases and J gave up 7 bases, with 13 bases separating them. Germline V lookup: CDR1 SGHRS, CDR2 YFSETQ. The CDR3 is made up of 15 amino acids. CDR3 loop: CASSLGGQSVEKLFF. CDR3 nucleotides: TGCGCCAGCAGCTTGGGAGGTCAGTCGGTTGAAAAACTGTTTTTT.

This chain joins TRBV28 and TRBJ1-2; tentative D call: TRBD1 (5 bases). V lost 2 bases to trimming and J lost 8 bases, with 15 bases between them. This CDR3 is built from 14 residues. CDR1 MDHEN and CDR2 SYDVKM come from the germline V gene. The CDR3 region is CASSLPGGVLGYTF. DNA for the CDR3: TGTGCCAGCAGTTTACCCGGGGGGGTCTTGGGCTACACCTTC.

This chain uses TRBV6-5 with TRBJ2-1, with 14 nucleotides matching TRBD2. Germline CDR1 MNHEY, CDR2 SVGAGI. The CDR3 runs 12 residues. V shed 8 bases and J 12 bases; nucleotides not matched to a gene: 3. The CDR3 nucleotides are TGTGCCAGCGGGACTAGCGGGGGACGGCAGTTCTTC. Protein sequence: CASGTSGGRQFF.

CDR3 sequence (DNA): TGTGCCTCAAAGACCTGGGGGACTGAAGCTTTCTTT. Protein product: CASKTWGTEAFF. V gene TRBV30 combines with J gene TRBJ1-1, with D possibly TRBD1 on 5 matching bases. The CDR3 extends over 12 amino acids. Germline V gene data show CDR1 as GTSNPN and CDR2 as SVGIG (reference sequence). Trimming pared 7 bases from V and 5 bases from J, leaving 14 bases between.

This clone was found many times. The same CDR3 arises from other DNA sequences in this sample as well. The chain has TRBV4-1 and TRBJ1-2; 10 bases map to TRBD1. The CDR3 spans 16 residues. Germline V gene data show CDR1 as MGHRA and CDR2 as YSYEKL. The V and J ends lost 4 bases and 7 bases, in that order; junction bases with no gene match: 12. The CDR3 DNA reads as TGCGCCAGCAGCCCCGGATCGGGACAGGGGTCGTTTGGCTACACCTTC. It specifies CASSPGSGQGSFGYTF.

This clone was recorded many times. This chain's CDR3 is CASGFRRVGRGASTDTQYF. CDR3 nucleotide sequence: TGTGCTAGTGGTTTTCGCCGCGTTGGGCGCGGGGCTAGCACAGATACGCAGTATTTT. The chain couples TRBV12-5 to TRBJ2-3, with D perhaps TRBD2 (6 bases). Germline values: CDR1 LGHNT, CDR2 FRNRAP. V was shortened by 3 bases and J by 0 bases, with 22 bases between the two germline ends. CDR3 length: 19 amino acids.

The genes are TRBV10-2 and TRBJ2-3; unclear D gene. The V end was cut by 0 bases, the J end by 6 bases, with 10 bases between. This CDR3 is 14 amino acids long. Germline V lookup: CDR1 WSHSY, CDR2 SAAADI. The CDR3 DNA reads TGCGCCAGCAGTGAGTCAAGGTTCAGTGATACGCAGTATTTT. Protein product: CASSESRFSDTQYF.